This T cell receptor beta chain is from a study of spatial heterogeneity in lung cancer. Time point described: sample taken at primary tumor resection. Tumor, nontumor lung or frozen PBMC supplied whole RNA, sequenced without sorting. TCR cDNA molecules were tagged individually, and each one carried a unique molecular identifier. TCRdb re-derived calls from the 5' RACE reads in MiXCR, one entry per CDR3 protein. This sample yields tens of thousands of distinct CDR3 sequences, of which approximately 8% are seen a single time; about 14% belongs to the top ten. Notes on the study in general: The appearance of ubiquitous expanded tumor TCRs in blood was greater at resection than follow-up.

This clonotype has ten or more counts. The target antigen is unknown. Germline V gene sequence: CDR1 MNHEY, CDR2 SVGAGI. This CDR3 comprises 14 residues. Trimming stripped 0 bases from V and 8 bases from J, with 8 bases between. The V and J genes are TRBV6-5 and TRBJ1-6; D call uncertain. This TCR came from a female donor with early-stage non-small cell lung cancer. The sample in question was PBMCs, obtained at surgery. The CDR3 reads CASSYSEADSPLHF. CDR3 sequence (DNA): TGTGCCAGCAGTTACTCGGAGGCTGATTCACCCCTCCACTTT.